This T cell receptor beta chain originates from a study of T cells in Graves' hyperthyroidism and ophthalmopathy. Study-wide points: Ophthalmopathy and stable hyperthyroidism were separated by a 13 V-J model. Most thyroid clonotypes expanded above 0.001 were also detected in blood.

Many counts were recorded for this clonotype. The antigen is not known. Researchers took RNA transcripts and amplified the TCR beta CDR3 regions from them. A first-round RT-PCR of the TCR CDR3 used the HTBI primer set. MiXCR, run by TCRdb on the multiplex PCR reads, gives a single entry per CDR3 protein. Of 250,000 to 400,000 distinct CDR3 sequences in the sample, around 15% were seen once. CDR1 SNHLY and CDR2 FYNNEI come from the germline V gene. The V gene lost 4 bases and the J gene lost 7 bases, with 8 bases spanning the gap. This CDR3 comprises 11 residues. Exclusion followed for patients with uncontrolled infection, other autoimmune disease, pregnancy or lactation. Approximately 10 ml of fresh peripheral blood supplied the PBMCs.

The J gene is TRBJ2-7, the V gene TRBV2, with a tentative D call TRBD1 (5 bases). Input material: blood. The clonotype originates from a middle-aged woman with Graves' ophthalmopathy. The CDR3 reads CASSGAGEQYF. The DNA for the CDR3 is TGTGCCAGCAGTGGGGCAGGGGAGCAGTACTTC.